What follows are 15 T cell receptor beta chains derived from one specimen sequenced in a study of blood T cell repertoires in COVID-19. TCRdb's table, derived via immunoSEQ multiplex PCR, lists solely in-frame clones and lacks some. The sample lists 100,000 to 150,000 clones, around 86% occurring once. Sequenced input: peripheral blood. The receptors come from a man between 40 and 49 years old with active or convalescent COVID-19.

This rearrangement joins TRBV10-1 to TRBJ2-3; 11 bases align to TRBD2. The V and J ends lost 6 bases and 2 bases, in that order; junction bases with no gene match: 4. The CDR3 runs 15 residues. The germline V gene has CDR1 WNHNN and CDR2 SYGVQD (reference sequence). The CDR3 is CASRATSGATDTQYF. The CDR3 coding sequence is TGCGCCAGCAGGGCGACTAGCGGGGCCACAGATACGCAGTATTTT.

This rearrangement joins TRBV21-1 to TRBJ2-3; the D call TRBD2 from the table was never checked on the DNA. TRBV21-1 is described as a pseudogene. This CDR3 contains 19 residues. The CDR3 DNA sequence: TGTGCCAGCAGCAAAGATGCTAGCGGGGGGCACAAATCCACAGATACGCAGTATTTT. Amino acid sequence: CASSKDASGGHKSTDTQYF.

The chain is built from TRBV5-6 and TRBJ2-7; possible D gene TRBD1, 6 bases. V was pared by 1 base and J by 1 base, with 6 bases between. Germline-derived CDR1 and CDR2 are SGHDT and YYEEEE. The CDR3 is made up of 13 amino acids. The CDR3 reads CASSLTGSYEQYF. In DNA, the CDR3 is TGTGCCAGCAGCTTGACAGGGTCCTACGAGCAGTACTTC.

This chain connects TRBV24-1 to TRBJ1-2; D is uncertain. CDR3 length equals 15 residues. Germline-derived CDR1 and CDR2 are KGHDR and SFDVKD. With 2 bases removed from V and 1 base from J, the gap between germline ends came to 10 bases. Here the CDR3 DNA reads TGTGCCACCAGTGATTCCAAGGCGGGTAACTATGGCTACACCTTC. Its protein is CATSDSKAGNYGYTF.

CDR3 sequence: CASSFPTSGSSTDTQYF. In DNA form, the CDR3 reads TGTGCCAGCAGCTTCCCGACTAGCGGGTCTAGCACAGATACGCAGTATTTT. The chain employs TRBV7-8 and TRBJ2-3, with 10 bases that match TRBD2. In germline, CDR1 is SGHVS, CDR2 FQNEAQ. V trimming: 3 bases; J trimming: 0 bases; junction bases outside the gene matches: 6. This CDR3 comprises 17 residues.

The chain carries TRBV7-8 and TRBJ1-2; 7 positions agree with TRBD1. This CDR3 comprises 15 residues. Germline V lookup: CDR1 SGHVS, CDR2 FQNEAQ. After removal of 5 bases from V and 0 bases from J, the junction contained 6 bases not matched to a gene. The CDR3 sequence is CASSTRQGANYGYTF. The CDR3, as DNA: TGTGCCAGCAGCACCCGACAGGGAGCTAACTATGGCTACACCTTC.

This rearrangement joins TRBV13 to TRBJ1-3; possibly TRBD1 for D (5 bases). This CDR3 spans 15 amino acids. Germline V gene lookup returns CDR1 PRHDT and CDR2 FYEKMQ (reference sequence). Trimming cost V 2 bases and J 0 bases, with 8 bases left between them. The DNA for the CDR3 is TGTGCCAGCAGCTTAAGGGGAAGCTCTGGAAACACCATATATTTT. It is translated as CASSLRGSSGNTIYF.

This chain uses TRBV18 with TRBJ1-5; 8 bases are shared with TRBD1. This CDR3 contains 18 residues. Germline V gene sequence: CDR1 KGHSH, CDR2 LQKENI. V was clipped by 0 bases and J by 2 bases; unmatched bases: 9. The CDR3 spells CASSPPRTGGGGNQPQHF. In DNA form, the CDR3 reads TGTGCCAGCTCACCACCCAGAACAGGGGGAGGGGGCAATCAGCCCCAGCATTTT.

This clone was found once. This CDR3 is CASNPDTSSYNSPLHF. In DNA, the CDR3 is TGTGCCAGTAACCCGGACACGAGCTCCTATAATTCACCCCTCCACTTT. The V and J genes are TRBV19 and TRBJ1-6, with D perhaps TRBD1 (5 bases). V was trimmed by 7 bases and J by 0 bases, leaving 13 bases between them. CDR3 length equals 16 residues. In germline, CDR1 is LNHDA, CDR2 SQIVND (reference sequence).

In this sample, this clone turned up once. The CDR3 sequence: CASSFGGRNTEAFF. The CDR3 nucleotides are TGTGCCAGCAGCTTTGGGGGGAGGAACACTGAAGCTTTCTTT. The chain has TRBV7-2 and TRBJ1-1; the D gene is possibly TRBD1 (5 bases). The CDR3 has 14 residues. Trimming took off 3 bases at V and 1 base at J, with 9 bases between the two ends. The germline CDR1 and CDR2 sequences are SGHTA and FQGNSA.

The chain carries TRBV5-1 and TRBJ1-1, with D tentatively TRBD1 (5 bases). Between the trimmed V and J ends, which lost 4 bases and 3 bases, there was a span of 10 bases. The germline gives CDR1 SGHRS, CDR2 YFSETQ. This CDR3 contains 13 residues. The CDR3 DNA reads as TGCGCCAGCAGCGTGGACACGTACACTGAAGCTTTCTTT. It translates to CASSVDTYTEAFF.

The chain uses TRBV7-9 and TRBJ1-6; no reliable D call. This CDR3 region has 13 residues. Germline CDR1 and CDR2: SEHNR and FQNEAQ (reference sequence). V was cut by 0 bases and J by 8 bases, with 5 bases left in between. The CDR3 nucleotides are TGTGCCAGCAGCTTAGCCAGTTATTCACCCCTCCACTTT. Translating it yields CASSLASYSPLHF.

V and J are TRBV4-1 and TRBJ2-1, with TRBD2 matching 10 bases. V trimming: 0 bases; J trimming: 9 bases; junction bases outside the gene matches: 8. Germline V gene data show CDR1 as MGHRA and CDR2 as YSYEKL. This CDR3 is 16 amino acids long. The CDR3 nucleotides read TGCGCCAGCAGCCAAGAATCCAGCGGGGGGGCCGGTGAGCAGTTCTTC. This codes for CASSQESSGGAGEQFF.

The CDR3 region has the DNA TGTGCCAGCAGCTTTTTTCTCCCGGGACAGGGATCGGGAAACACCATATATTTT. The encoded protein is CASSFFLPGQGSGNTIYF. The chain recombines TRBV7-3 with TRBJ1-3, with TRBD1 identical over 9 bases. Germline CDR1 and CDR2: SGHTA and FQGTGA. CDR3 length equals 18 residues. J was trimmed by 4 bases and V by 3 bases; bases with no gene match: 13.

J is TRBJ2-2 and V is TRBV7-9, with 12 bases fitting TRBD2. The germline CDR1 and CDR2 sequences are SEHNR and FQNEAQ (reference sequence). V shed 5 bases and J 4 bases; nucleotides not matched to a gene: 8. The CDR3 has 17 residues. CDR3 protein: CASSPTSGGGSTGELFF. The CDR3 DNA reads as TGTGCCAGCAGCCCGACTAGCGGGGGAGGTAGCACCGGGGAGCTGTTTTTT.